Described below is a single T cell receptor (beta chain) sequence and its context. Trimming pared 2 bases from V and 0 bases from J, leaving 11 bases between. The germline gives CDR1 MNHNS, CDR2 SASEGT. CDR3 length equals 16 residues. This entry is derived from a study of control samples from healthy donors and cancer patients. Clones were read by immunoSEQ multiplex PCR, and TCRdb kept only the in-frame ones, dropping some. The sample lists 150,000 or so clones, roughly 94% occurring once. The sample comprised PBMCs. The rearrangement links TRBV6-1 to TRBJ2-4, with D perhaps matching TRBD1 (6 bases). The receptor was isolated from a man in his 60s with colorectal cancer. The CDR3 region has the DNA TGTGCCAGCAGTGAACAGGGGTTTCTAGCCAAAAACATTCAGTACTTC. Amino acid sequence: CASSEQGFLAKNIQYF.